This passage covers 26 T cell receptor beta chains from one sample sequenced in a study of metastatic and nonmetastatic thyroid tumors. TCRdb re-processed the PCR reads through MiXCR. Among 20,000 to 25,000 clones listed, less than 45% were seen once. Thyroid surgery was preceded by no treatment in any patient. The sequenced sample consisted of blood. The receptors originated from a male donor with papillary thyroid cancer or a benign thyroid nodule (not recorded which). Some clones in this sample may be carry-over from other donors' samples.

In this sample, this clone turned up many times. The CDR3 DNA is TGTGCCAGCAGCCAACAACGGAGCTCCTATAATTCACCCCTCCACTTT. Its protein product is CASSQQRSSYNSPLHF. The chain links TRBV14 to TRBJ1-6; no clear D. The CDR3 runs to 16 residues. Germline lookup yields CDR1 SGHDN and CDR2 FVKESK. V was clipped by 2 bases and J by 0 bases, with 8 bases between them.

This clone turned up a few times. This chain uses TRBV6-4 with TRBJ2-7, with D perhaps matching TRBD2 (5 bases). Germline loops: CDR1 MRHNA, CDR2 SNTAGT. Trimming removed 8 bases at V and 2 bases at J, with 7 bases between. This CDR3 comprises 11 residues. CDR3 DNA: TGTGCCAGCCCGGGGACCTACGAGCAGTACTTC. Its translation: CASPGTYEQYF.

This clone was observed at least ten times. This sequence joins TRBV27 and TRBJ2-2; D is uncertain. Trimming shortened V by 5 bases and J by 7 bases, and 14 bases separated the two germline ends. Germline lookup yields CDR1 MNHEY and CDR2 SMNVEV (reference sequence). The CDR3 has 14 residues. In DNA form, the CDR3 reads TGTGCCAGCAGTCCAAACTGGTCTTACGGGGAGCTGTTTTTT. Protein product: CASSPNWSYGELFF.

This clone was picked up a small number of times. The chain links TRBV15 to TRBJ2-5; either TRBD1 or TRBD2 may supply D (5 bases each). The germline V gene encodes CDR1 LNHNV and CDR2 YYDKDF (reference sequence). This CDR3 is built from 13 residues. V was shortened by 7 bases and J by 2 bases, with 11 bases between the two germline ends. The CDR3 here is CATKRDGQETQYF. The CDR3 DNA reads TGTGCCACCAAGAGGGACGGGCAAGAGACCCAGTACTTC.

This clone was observed many times. J is TRBJ2-5 and V is TRBV7-6; D uncertain. The CDR3 has 14 amino acids. Germline assignment: CDR1 SGHVS and CDR2 FNYEAQ. The V gene lost 2 bases and the J gene lost 1 base, with 8 bases spanning the gap. CDR3 coding DNA: TGTGCCAGCAGCTTATTAGGCAGCCAAGAGACCCAGTACTTC. Residues: CASSLLGSQETQYF.

V usage is TRBV4-3 and J usage is TRBJ2-7, with 9 bases identical to TRBD2. CDR1 and CDR2 from the germline V gene are LGHNA and YSLEER. J gave up 3 bases and V 1 base, and 7 bases lay outside the gene matches. The CDR3 is 16 residues long. Here the CDR3 reads CASSQAPGSGGYEQYF. The CDR3, as DNA: TGCGCCAGCAGCCAAGCGCCGGGTAGCGGGGGCTACGAGCAGTACTTC.

V gene TRBV5-1 combines with J gene TRBJ2-7; 9 bases are shared with TRBD2. The CDR3 is 17 amino acids. Germline V gene sequence: CDR1 SGHRS, CDR2 YFSETQ. Trimming took 1 base from V and 0 from J; bases not matched to a gene: 8. The CDR3: CASSLCLRTSASYEQYF. As DNA, the CDR3 is TGCGCCAGCAGCTTGTGTCTTCGGACTAGCGCCTCCTACGAGCAGTACTTC.

This clone has a single count. The gene calls are TRBV18 and TRBJ1-2; no firm D call. V was trimmed by 3 bases and J by 4 bases, leaving 9 bases between them. Germline V gene sequence: CDR1 KGHSH, CDR2 LQKENI. This CDR3 region has 13 residues. DNA of the CDR3: TGTGCCAGCTCACCGCTAGGGATCTATGGCTACACCTTC. Amino acids: CASSPLGIYGYTF.

J is TRBJ2-3 and V is TRBV12-3 or TRBV12-4; TRBD1 is a possible D gene (6 bases). The CDR3 is made up of 13 amino acids. Trimming stripped 6 bases from V and 6 bases from J, with 13 bases between. This CDR3 is CASSTNRADTQYF. The CDR3, as DNA: TGTGCCAGCAGCACAAACAGGGCGGATACGCAGTATTTT.

Relative to its sample, this clone is medium-sized. V and J are TRBV6-1 and TRBJ2-2; a weak D match, TRBD2 (5 bases). Per the germline V gene, CDR1 is MNHNS and CDR2 is SASEGT. The CDR3 length is 15 residues. V lost 5 bases and J lost 1, with 11 bases in between. The CDR3 DNA reads TGTGCCAGCAGTCCCGTCGAGGGGAACACCGGGGAGCTGTTTTTT. Its translation is CASSPVEGNTGELFF.

At least ten counts were recorded for this clone. This may be a read error, as it is one base from a much larger clone. No conserved phenylalanine or tryptophan is present at the end of the CDR3, so a read error is the likely explanation. The V call is TRBV28, the J call TRBJ2-1; 11 nucleotides align to TRBD2. The CDR3 length is 14 residues. V lost 7 bases to trimming and J lost 4 bases; unmatched junction nucleotides: 3. Looked up from germline, CDR1 is MDHEN and CDR2 is SYDVKM. The chain's CDR3 is CASKGTSGYNEQFV. CDR3 nucleotides: TGTGCCAGCAAGGGGACTAGCGGATACAATGAGCAGTTCGTC.

This clone has ten or more counts. The gene calls are TRBV6-6 and TRBJ2-3, with 9 nucleotides matching TRBD1. CDR1 and CDR2 (germline): MNHNY, SVGAGI (reference sequence). Trimming took 2 bases from V and 5 from J; bases not matched to a gene: 11. There are 17 residues in the CDR3. The CDR3 DNA reads as TGTGCCAGCAGTTACCCTACAGGGGGCGGAGGAGGAGATACGCAGTATTTT. This sequence encodes CASSYPTGGGGGDTQYF.

The count of this clone is one. The chain employs TRBV5-1 and TRBJ2-3; weak D call: TRBD2 (5 bases). The CDR3 consists of 17 residues. V was trimmed by 0 bases and J by 0 bases, leaving 14 bases between them. Germline loops: CDR1 SGHRS, CDR2 YFSETQ. In nucleotides, the CDR3 is TGCGCCAGCAGCTTGGACGGGGTAGGGTCTAGCACAGATACGCAGTATTTT. Translation gives CASSLDGVGSSTDTQYF.

The V call is TRBV11-1, the J call TRBJ1-1; 9 bases match TRBD1. From germline, CDR1 is SGHAT and CDR2 FQDESV (reference sequence). CDR3 length: 17 amino acids. The V gene end was trimmed by 4 bases and the J gene end by 1 base; junction bases not matched to a gene: 10. CDR3 in DNA: TGTGCCAGCAGCTCGACAGGGGGAGGTTTTACGAACACTGAAGCTTTCTTT. This gives the protein CASSSTGGGFTNTEAFF.

This chain uses TRBV4-3 with TRBJ2-7; the D gene is possibly TRBD2 (5 bases). V was shortened by 0 bases and J by 2 bases, with 11 bases between the two germline ends. The CDR3 totals 15 residues. Germline V gene data show CDR1 as LGHNA and CDR2 as YSLEER. CDR3 loop: CASSQDWTAPYEQYF. CDR3 sequence (DNA): TGCGCCAGCAGCCAAGACTGGACTGCCCCCTACGAGCAGTACTTC.

The CDR3 spells CASSLLASGQGSTDTQYF. The CDR3 DNA reads as TGTGCCAGCAGCTTATTGGCTAGCGGACAAGGAAGCACAGATACGCAGTATTTT. The rearrangement links TRBV11-2 to TRBJ2-3; the match to TRBD2 covers 7 bases. With 2 bases clipped from V and 0 bases from J, the junction kept 11 bases outside the gene matches. This CDR3 has 18 amino acids. Germline V gene sequence: CDR1 SGHAT, CDR2 FQNNGV.

The chain carries TRBV20-1 and TRBJ2-7; D might be TRBD1 or TRBD2, each matching 5 bases. The CDR3 has 15 amino acids. Germline-derived CDR1 and CDR2 are DFQATT and SNEGSKA (reference sequence). Trimming shortened V by 0 bases and J by 3 bases, and 15 bases separated the two germline ends. The CDR3 region has the DNA TGCAGTGCTAGAGATTCGGGGCTCGAGGGCTACGAGCAGTACTTC. This translates into CSARDSGLEGYEQYF.

V and J are TRBV27 and TRBJ2-2, with TRBD1 as a possible D gene (5 bases). The CDR3 has 16 amino acids. V was pared by 5 bases and J by 5 bases, with 18 bases between. Germline V CDR1 and CDR2: MNHEY, SMNVEV (reference sequence). CDR3 amino acids: CASSNLDTGYTGELFF. CDR3 nucleotides: TGTGCCAGCAGTAATCTGGACACTGGATATACCGGGGAGCTGTTTTTT.

V is TRBV7-2 and J is TRBJ2-1; 10 bases fit TRBD2. With 3 bases clipped from V and 6 bases from J, the junction kept 5 bases outside the gene matches. The CDR3 consists of 15 residues. Germline CDR1 is SGHTA and CDR2 is FQGNSA. This chain's CDR3 is CASSFAASGGNEQFF. The CDR3 nucleotides are TGTGCCAGCAGCTTTGCGGCTAGCGGGGGCAATGAGCAGTTCTTC.

This clone qualifies as medium-sized. The chain carries TRBV7-2 and TRBJ1-1; D possibly corresponds to TRBD1 (5 bases). Trimming removed 1 base from V and 6 bases from J, with 9 bases in between. Germline CDR1 SGHTA, CDR2 FQGNSA. The CDR3 sequence is 13 residues long. CDR3 in amino acids: CASSLDGGAEAFF. CDR3 sequence (DNA): TGTGCCAGCAGCTTAGACGGGGGGGCTGAAGCTTTCTTT.

The chain couples TRBV30 to TRBJ2-1; the D gene is possibly TRBD2 (6 bases). The ends were cut back, 0 bases at V and 8 bases at J, with 8 bases in the middle. The CDR3 runs 12 residues. Germline V gene data show CDR1 as GTSNPN and CDR2 as SVGIG (reference sequence). As DNA, the CDR3 is TGTGCCTGGAGTGTAGGCGGGGATGAGCAGTTCTTC. It is translated as CAWSVGGDEQFF.

V is TRBV30 and J is TRBJ2-7; TRBD1 matches 7 bases. The CDR3 spans 13 residues. Germline trimming cut 2 bases from V and 5 bases from J; bases unmatched to any gene: 6. Germline V lookup: CDR1 GTSNPN, CDR2 SVGIG (reference sequence). CDR3 residues: CAWSKDRDDEQYF. The CDR3, as DNA: TGTGCCTGGAGTAAAGACAGGGACGACGAGCAGTACTTC.

V usage is TRBV6-1 and J usage is TRBJ2-1, with TRBD2 as a possible D gene (7 bases). The CDR3 totals 16 residues. Trimming pared 4 bases from V and 2 bases from J, leaving 15 bases between. Germline V gives CDR1 MNHNS, CDR2 SASEGT. CDR3 in amino acids: CASSGRAGATYNEQFF. The CDR3 DNA reads as TGTGCCAGCAGTGGGCGGGCGGGGGCAACCTACAATGAGCAGTTCTTC.

This chain connects TRBV7-8 to TRBJ2-7; D not resolved. The ends were cut back, 0 bases at V and 2 bases at J, with 17 bases in the middle. The CDR3 runs to 17 residues. Per germline, CDR1 SGHVS and CDR2 FQNEAQ. Written as DNA, the CDR3 is TGTGCCAGCAGCTTAGCGGCTTTAGTAGACACACCCTACGAGCAGTACTTC. The encoded protein is CASSLAALVDTPYEQYF.

V gene TRBV25-1 combines with J gene TRBJ1-6; perhaps TRBD1 as D (6 bases). The CDR3 runs 16 residues. Trimming pared 5 bases from V and 8 bases from J, leaving 19 bases between. Germline V gene data show CDR1 as MGHDK and CDR2 as SYGVNS. The chain's CDR3 is CASSPRPGGIDSPLHF. The CDR3 bases are TGTGCCAGCAGTCCACGGCCTGGGGGCATTGATTCACCCCTCCACTTT.

The CDR3 region has the DNA TGTGCCAGCTCACCACGAAAAGTGGACAGGGGCTCCTATAATTCACCCCTCCACTTT. It codes for CASSPRKVDRGSYNSPLHF. The chain carries TRBV18 and TRBJ1-6, with 9 positions matching TRBD1. Germline V CDR1 and CDR2: KGHSH, LQKENI. V lost 1 base, J lost 0 bases, and 7 bases stayed unmatched. CDR3 length equals 19 residues.